This paragraph covers one TCR beta chain sequence. Its antigen remains undetermined. Within one base of it there is no much larger clone, and no base qualities were kept. These data are taken from a study of beta chain features in type 1 diabetes listed by TCRdb under 2018. About the full investigation: Mean age, gender distribution, total cell number and subset yield did not differ between patients and healthy donors. A total of 85 million to 140 million sorted cells were examined across all samples, and the number of cells per subset was strongly correlated with RNA yield. The study compared TCRB repertoires of sorted circulating CD4+ T cell subsets between recently diagnosed type 1 diabetes patients and matched healthy donors. Regulatory and stem cell-like memory subsets were obtained from only 8 patients and roughly 8 healthy donors, while naive and central memory subsets were obtained from all 30 or so donors.

Each donor gave one peripheral blood draw, averaging approximately 120 mL, which was collected into heparinised tubes. Using a panel that included CD45RO, CCR7, CD25, CD127, CD95 and CD27, naive, central memory, regulatory and stem cell-like memory CD4+ T cells were sorted on a BD FACSAria II. A purity above 98% was achieved for all sorted populations. PBMCs were separated immediately by Lymphoprep density gradient centrifugation and were stained directly, without being cultured. To minimize batch effects, samples were stained and sorted in pairs, one healthy donor with one patient per experiment. Sequences SGHRS (CDR1) and YFSETQ (CDR2) are obtained from the germline V gene. V has 3 bases trimmed and J has 8 bases trimmed; junction bases matching no gene number 7. Taken from cysteine to phenylalanine, the CDR3 has 14 residues. Here the CDR3 DNA is all that survives: 42 bases in frame from base 1.

All of the isolated RNA was reverse transcribed with the High Capacity cDNA Reverse Transcription Kit, so expressed TCRB transcripts were sequenced. Deep immunoSEQ sequencing was performed on naive, central memory and regulatory T cell samples, with an average of approximately 3.9 million total reads per sample. After sorted cells were lysed in RLT buffer, RNA was extracted with DNase-treated RNeasy Micro or Mini kits, with the choice depending on cell number. To prevent cross-contamination, every cell subset was processed on its own, while patient and healthy donor samples were processed together. Using the immunoSEQ multiplex PCR, TCRB sequences were amplified from cDNA into 87-bp fragments spanning the CDR3 region. Amplicons were sequenced on the Illumina HiSeq platform. On the authors' methods: Synthetic template baselines were used to correct PCR bias computationally, reads within Hamming distance 2 were collapsed together, and singletons that could not be merged were discarded. Reads were aligned against IMGT to assign V, D and J genes, CDR3 length and insertions or deletions at six rearrangement sites. Within each subset, clonotype counts were normalized to sorted cell number, and only after that were true diversity and Gini coefficients computed with the tcR R package. The overlap coefficient, calculated on TCRB nucleotide sequences, was used to quantify repertoire sharing. Out-of-frame TCRB sequences from naive cells were analyzed as a proxy for the pre-selection repertoire. TCRdb provides this immuneACCESS table in a form limited to in-frame rearrangements. Some clones are lacking; in checked studies, under half of them reflect an unresolved V gene, and why the rest are absent is not known. That table supplies the V and J calls and clone size; D and trimming were determined from the DNA. For this sample there are roughly 300,000 clones; roughly an eighth appear just once. In total, the top ten clones hold approximately 0.015% of the sample.

The paper's findings and limits, for the study overall: Naive, central memory and regulatory TCRB repertoires appeared to be more similar among patients than among healthy donors. Because small numbers of individuals were included in the HLA sub-analyses, any influence of HLA type on TCRB rearrangement was left unresolved. Patients with type 1 diabetes made fewer insertions and deleted more nucleotides at VDJ recombination sites, implying thymic rearrangement abnormalities. PCR may preferentially amplify shorter templates, but because patient and control samples were amplified and corrected together, any resulting skew would affect both groups equally. Type 1 diabetes patients showed a moderate but significant shortening of TCRB CDR3 length in all four CD4+ subsets. Because cDNA rather than genomic DNA was sequenced, highly expressing activated cells could have been over-represented, although no difference in activation and CD3 levels was found between groups.

Sequencing input: naive CD4+ T cells from blood. What the cell subset or site label conveys for this sample: true naive CD4+ T cells. This clonotype originated in a man aged 25 to 40 with type 1 diabetes. The V and J segments used are TRBV5-1 and TRBJ1-2; TRBD1 aligns with 10 central bases. The DNA reads TGCGCCAGCAGCTCATTGGGACAGGGGAGCGGCTACACCTTC. This gives the protein CASSSLGQGSGYTF.